Detailed here is one T cell receptor beta chain. Its antigen is still unknown. One junction end does not reproduce the germline sequence, and a read error may be involved. According to the study, the label for this sample's time point signals: five sample-tagged time points from pre-transplant (day -1) to day 368 post-transplant, pooled. PBMC were thawed and then stimulated for less than 15 hours with a CMV IE-1 overlapping peptide library, with no transport inhibitors added. After being thawed and rested overnight, the cells were stimulated in R10 medium along with CD28/CD49d costimulation. The IE-1 peptide library was made up of 15-amino-acid peptides, each overlapping by 11 amino acids. Samples from each time point were barcoded using BD Single-Cell Multiplexing Kit Sample Tags, then pooled and stained with sorting antibodies plus oligo-conjugated anti-CD45RA. A BD FACSAria III was used to sort CMV-responsive CD8+CD137+ and CD4+CD154+ T cells at 4-way purity. Blood samples were drawn into EDTA vacutainers and processed by Ficoll gradient within 1-24 hours.

Counted from cysteine to phenylalanine, this CDR3 has 18 amino acids. Here the CDR3 DNA is all that survives: 54 bases in frame from base 1. The germline V gene supplies CDR1 LGHNA and CDR2 YNFKEQ. These data originate in a study of immune aging and cytomegalovirus after organ transplant (dated by TCRdb to the early 2020s). Study-wide context: Every transplant recipient was given three-drug immunosuppression consisting of prednisone, tacrolimus, and mycophenolate. What the study reported, not specific to this receptor: Large clones contained a higher proportion of TEMRA cells, and the seven largest clones (just over 1,900 cells) acquired aged and TEMRA cells while losing TCM cells. Post-transplant increases in aged-phenotype cells were observed regardless of clone size, following viremia and occurring earlier in large clones (days 200-264) than in small clones. CD57 was not measured in the sequencing data, so a conservative gene-based aging definition was used instead.

The library was produced with single-cell sequencing. Reads for this sample came from an Illumina NovaSeq 6000. The BD Rhapsody Targeted mRNA and AbSeq Reagent Kit was used in a microwell format for cell capture and library preparation. The libraries included TCR, sample tags, AbSeq, and targeted mRNA drawn from the Human T-Cell Expression Panel together with custom TOX and TOX2 primers. An Illumina NovaSeq was used to sequence the libraries. The original methods were these. The analysis covered 9,000 to 13,000 cells in total, of which fewer than 8,500 were CD8 T cells and about 4,500 were CD8 T cells with an identifiable TCR CDR3. The BD Rhapsody Targeted Analysis Pipeline, including V(D)J processing, was run on the Seven Bridges Genomics platform to process the raw data. Quality control, Sample Tag demultiplexing with Lex-BDSMK, clone identification with VDJ Explorer, and Seurat clustering were performed in SeqGeq 1.6.0. A clone was considered non-expanded if it made up <1% of CD8 T cells, and considered a clonal expansion if it made up >2.5% of the sample. The public reads were reanalyzed by TCRdb: fastp trimming at Q25, MiXCR alignment, in-frame beta chains only. CDR3 protein duplicates are merged, each entry listing the most common genes and DNA. TCRdb assigned the V and J calls; the authors' analysis was not used. Counted in this sample were fewer than 25,000 distinct CDR3 sequences; 36% of them appeared once. The ten largest clonotypes hold around 25% of the sample.

The TCR sequence derives from a female donor who had a heart transplant and CMV viremia. This specimen consisted of CMV peptide-activated CD4+ and CD8+ T cells sorted from blood, obtained at five time points, pooled. This sample's cell subset or site label indicates: sorted CD8+CD137+ and CD4+CD154+ T cells after 11 to 13 h CMV IE-1 peptide stimulation. The V and J genes are TRBV4-2 and TRBJ2-1; tentative D gene TRBD2, with 6 bases matching. This receptor has the CDR3 CASSRGLTSGSATDEQLF. The nucleotide sequence is TGTGCCAGCAGCCGAGGGTTGACTAGTGGGAGCGCCACGGATGAGCAGCTCTTC.